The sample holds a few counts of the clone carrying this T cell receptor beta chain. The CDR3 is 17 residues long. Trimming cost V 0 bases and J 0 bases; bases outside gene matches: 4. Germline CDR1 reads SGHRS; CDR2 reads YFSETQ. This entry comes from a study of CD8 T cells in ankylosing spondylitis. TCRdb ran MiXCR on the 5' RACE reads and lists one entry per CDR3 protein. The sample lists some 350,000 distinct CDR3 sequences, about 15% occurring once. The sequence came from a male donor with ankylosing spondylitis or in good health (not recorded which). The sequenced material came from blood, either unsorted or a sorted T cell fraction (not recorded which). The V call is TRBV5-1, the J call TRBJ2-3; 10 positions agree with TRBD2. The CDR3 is CASSLAGTSVSTDTQYF. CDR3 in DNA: TGCGCCAGCAGCTTGGCCGGGACTAGCGTTAGCACAGATACGCAGTATTTT.